These T cell receptor beta chains were read from a single sample in a study of cytomegalovirus exposure and HLA in healthy donors. TCRdb's copy holds only in-frame clones and misses some; the assay was immunoSEQ multiplex PCR. This table lists roughly 100,000 clones. Sequencing input: PBMCs. All receptors derive from a man aged 45-60 years in good health and CMV-seronegative. CDR3s include the opening cysteine and the closing phenylalanine or tryptophan. The D gene is left open where the match is weak.

CDR3aa: CASSLEGRGGTGELFF; CDR3nt: TGCGCCAGCAGCTTGGAAGGCAGGGGCGGCACCGGGGAGCTGTTTTTT; j_gene: TRBJ2-2; d_gene: -; v_gene: TRBV5-1
CDR3aa: CASSPGQGSFYEQYF; CDR3nt: TGTGCCAGCAGCCCCGGACAGGGATCATTCTACGAGCAGTACTTC; j_gene: TRBJ2-7; d_gene: TRBD1; v_gene: TRBV11-2
CDR3aa: CASSPDRVIGNTEAFF; CDR3nt: TGTGCCAGCTCACCGGACAGGGTTATCGGGAACACTGAAGCTTTCTTT; j_gene: TRBJ1-1; d_gene: TRBD1; v_gene: TRBV18
CDR3aa: CASRPTGEVPYEQYF; CDR3nt: TGTGCCAGCAGGCCCACCGGGGAAGTTCCCTACGAGCAGTACTTC; j_gene: TRBJ2-7; d_gene: -; v_gene: TRBV6-5
CDR3aa: CASGLASGYEQYF; CDR3nt: TGTGCTAGTGGTTTGGCGTCAGGCTACGAGCAGTACTTC; j_gene: TRBJ2-7; d_gene: -; v_gene: TRBV12-5
CDR3aa: CASTDPGLAADTQYF; CDR3nt: TGTGCCAGCACCGACCCGGGACTAGCGGCAGATACGCAGTATTTT; j_gene: TRBJ2-3; d_gene: TRBD2; v_gene: TRBV6-5
CDR3aa: CASSPRGSPTGELFF; CDR3nt: TGTGCCAGCAGCCCTAGGGGAAGCCCCACCGGGGAGCTGTTTTTT; j_gene: TRBJ2-2; d_gene: -; v_gene: TRBV7-3
CDR3aa: CASSPPQNGNTIYF; CDR3nt: TGTGCCAGCTCACCACCACAGAATGGAAACACCATATATTTT; j_gene: TRBJ1-3; d_gene: -; v_gene: TRBV18
CDR3aa: CASSQTGTSYNEQFF; CDR3nt: TGCGCCAGCAGCCAGACCGGGACATCTTACAATGAGCAGTTCTTC; j_gene: TRBJ2-1; d_gene: -; v_gene: TRBV4-1
CDR3aa: CASRQKEGGGVTEAFF; CDR3nt: TGTGCCAGCAGGCAAAAAGAGGGGGGGGGCGTTACTGAAGCTTTCTTT; j_gene: TRBJ1-1; d_gene: -; v_gene: TRBV25-1
CDR3aa: CASSLMRGNQPQHF; CDR3nt: TGCGCCAGCAGCCTCATGAGGGGCAATCAGCCCCAGCATTTT; j_gene: TRBJ1-5; d_gene: -; v_gene: TRBV4-3
CDR3aa: CASSDSYEQYF; CDR3nt: TGTGCCAGCAGCGACAGTTACGAGCAGTACTTC; j_gene: TRBJ2-7; d_gene: -; v_gene: TRBV7-9
CDR3aa: CAITPNGGLQDGYTF; CDR3nt: TGTGCCATCACCCCCAACGGGGGGCTTCAGGACGGCTACACCTTC; j_gene: TRBJ1-2; d_gene: -; v_gene: TRBV10-3
CDR3aa: CASWKDSYNEQFF; CDR3nt: TGCGCCAGCTGGAAGGACAGCTACAATGAGCAGTTCTTC; j_gene: TRBJ2-1; d_gene: -; v_gene: TRBV10-2
CDR3aa: CASSTTGGGEQYF; CDR3nt: TGTGCCAGTAGCACAACAGGGGGCGGCGAGCAGTACTTC; j_gene: TRBJ2-7; d_gene: TRBD1; v_gene: TRBV19
CDR3aa: CASSARTGGSGANVLTF; CDR3nt: TGTGCCAGCAGCGCCCGGACAGGGGGCTCTGGGGCCAACGTCCTGACTTTC; j_gene: TRBJ2-6; d_gene: TRBD1; v_gene: TRBV9
CDR3aa: CASSVTVSYEQYF; CDR3nt: TGTGCCAGCAGCGTGACTGTTTCCTACGAGCAGTACTTC; j_gene: TRBJ2-7; d_gene: -; v_gene: TRBV11-3
CDR3aa: CASSYPGQKNIQYF; CDR3nt: TGTGCCAGCAGTTACCCGGGACAGAAAAACATTCAGTACTTC; j_gene: TRBJ2-4; d_gene: TRBD1; v_gene: TRBV6-5
CDR3aa: CSVVIGGAGEQFF; CDR3nt: TGCAGCGTTGTAATTGGAGGCGCGGGCGAGCAGTTCTTC; j_gene: TRBJ2-1; d_gene: -; v_gene: TRBV29-1
CDR3aa: CASSFRDRGYEQYF; CDR3nt: TGTGCCAGCAGCTTCCGGGACAGGGGCTACGAGCAGTACTTC; j_gene: TRBJ2-7; d_gene: TRBD1; v_gene: TRBV13
CDR3aa: CASSLVTSGSSRSYEQYF; CDR3nt: TGTGCCAGCAGCTTAGTGACTAGCGGGAGTAGTCGGTCCTACGAGCAGTACTTC; j_gene: TRBJ2-7; d_gene: TRBD2; v_gene: TRBV11-3
CDR3aa: CASSLEGVDMPQHF; CDR3nt: TGTGCCAGCAGCTTGGAAGGGGTCGATATGCCCCAGCATTTT; j_gene: TRBJ1-5; d_gene: -; v_gene: TRBV5-6
CDR3aa: CASSPGLWQETQYF; CDR3nt: TGTGCCAGCAGTCCAGGACTGTGGCAAGAGACCCAGTACTTC; j_gene: TRBJ2-5; d_gene: -; v_gene: TRBV27
CDR3aa: CASSLAGTREETQYF; CDR3nt: TGCGCCAGCAGCTTGGCCGGGACAAGGGAAGAGACCCAGTACTTC; j_gene: TRBJ2-5; d_gene: -; v_gene: TRBV5-1
CDR3aa: CASSPRQEETQYF; CDR3nt: TGTGCCAGCAGCCCCCGACAGGAAGAGACCCAGTACTTC; j_gene: TRBJ2-5; d_gene: -; v_gene: TRBV13
CDR3aa: CASSPQGAGNQPQHF; CDR3nt: TGTGCCAGTAGTCCTCAGGGGGCGGGAAATCAGCCCCAGCATTTT; j_gene: TRBJ1-5; d_gene: TRBD1; v_gene: TRBV19